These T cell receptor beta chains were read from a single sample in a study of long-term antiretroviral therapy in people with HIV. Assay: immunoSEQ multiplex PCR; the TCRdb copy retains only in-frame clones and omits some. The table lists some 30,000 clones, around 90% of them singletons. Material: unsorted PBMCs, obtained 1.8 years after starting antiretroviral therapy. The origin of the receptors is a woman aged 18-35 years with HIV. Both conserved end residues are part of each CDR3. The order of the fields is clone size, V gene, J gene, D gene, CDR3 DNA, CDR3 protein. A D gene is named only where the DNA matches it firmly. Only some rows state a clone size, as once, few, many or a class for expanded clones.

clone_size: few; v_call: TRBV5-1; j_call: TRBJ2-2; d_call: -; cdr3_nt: TGCGCCAGCAGCCTGGACAGACCGAACACCGGGGAGCTGTTTTTT; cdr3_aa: CASSLDRPNTGELFF
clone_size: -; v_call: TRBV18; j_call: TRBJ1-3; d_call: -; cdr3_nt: TGTGCCAGCTCACCACTGGGAAGGGGGACAAGCTCTGGAAACACCATATATTTT; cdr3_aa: CASSPLGRGTSSGNTIYF
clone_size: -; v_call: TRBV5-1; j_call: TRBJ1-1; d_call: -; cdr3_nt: TGCGCCAGCAGCTTGTTTCAGTCGGGGACACCTCTTTTT; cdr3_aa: CASSLFQSGTPLF
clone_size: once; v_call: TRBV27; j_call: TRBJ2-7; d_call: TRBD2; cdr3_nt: TGTGCCAGCAGGCCGGGACTAGCGGGAGAGCAGTACTTC; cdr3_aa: CASRPGLAGEQYF
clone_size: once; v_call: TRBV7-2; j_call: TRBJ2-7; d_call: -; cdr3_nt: TGTGCCAGCTCCCATGTTAGGGGGGGCTACGAGCAGTACTTC; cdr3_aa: CASSHVRGGYEQYF
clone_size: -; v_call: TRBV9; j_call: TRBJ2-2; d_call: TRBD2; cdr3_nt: TGTGCCAGCACCCTAGCGTCAGCGGGAGGAGTCACCGGGGAGCTGTTTTTT; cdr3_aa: CASTLASAGGVTGELFF
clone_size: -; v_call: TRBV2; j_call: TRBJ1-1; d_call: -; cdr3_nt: TGTGCCAGCACAGGGGTCGCGAACACTGAAGCTTTCTTT; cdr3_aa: CASTGVANTEAFF
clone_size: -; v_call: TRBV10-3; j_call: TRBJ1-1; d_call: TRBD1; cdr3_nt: TGTGCCATCAGTGACCCCGGGACAGCGGACACTGAAGCTTTCTTT; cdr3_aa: CAISDPGTADTEAFF
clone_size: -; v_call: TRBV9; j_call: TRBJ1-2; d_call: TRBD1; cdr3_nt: TGTGCCAGCAGCGTCACAACCCAGGGGGCGCGTGGCTACACCTTC; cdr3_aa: CASSVTTQGARGYTF
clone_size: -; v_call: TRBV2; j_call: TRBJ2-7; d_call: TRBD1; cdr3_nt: TGTGCCAGCAGTTCCCGGACAGGGGTCTCTGACGAGCAGTACTTC; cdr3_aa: CASSSRTGVSDEQYF
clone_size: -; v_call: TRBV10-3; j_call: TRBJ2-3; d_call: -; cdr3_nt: TGTGCCATCAAGGGCGCATTTAGCACAGATACGCAGTATTTT; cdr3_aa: CAIKGAFSTDTQYF
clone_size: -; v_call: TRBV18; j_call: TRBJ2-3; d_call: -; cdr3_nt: TGTGCCAGCTCAAGAGGAGATACGCAGTATTTT; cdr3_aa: CASSRGDTQYF
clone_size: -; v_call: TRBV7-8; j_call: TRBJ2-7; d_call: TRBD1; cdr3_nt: TGTGCCAGCAGCTTAGGGGGACAGGCCAGCTACGAGCAGTACTTC; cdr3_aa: CASSLGGQASYEQYF
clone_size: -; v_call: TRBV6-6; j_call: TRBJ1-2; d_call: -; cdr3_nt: TGTGCCAGCAGATTAGGACAGACAGATGGCTACACCTTC; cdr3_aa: CASRLGQTDGYTF
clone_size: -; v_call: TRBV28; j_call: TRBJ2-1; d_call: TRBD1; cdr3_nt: TGTGCTACTACCTCAGGACAGGGCTCCTACAATGAGCAGTTCTTC; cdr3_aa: CATTSGQGSYNEQFF
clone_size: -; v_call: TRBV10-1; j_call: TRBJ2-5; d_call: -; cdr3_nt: TGCGCCAGCAGTGAGTCGCGACAGTCCCCGGTTGGTTTGGAGACCCAGTACTTC; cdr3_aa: CASSESRQSPVGLETQYF
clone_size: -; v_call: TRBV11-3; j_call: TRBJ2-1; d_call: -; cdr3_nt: TGTGCCAGCAGCAAGGACTGGGGGGAGAGTGAGCAGTTCTTC; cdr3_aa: CASSKDWGESEQFF
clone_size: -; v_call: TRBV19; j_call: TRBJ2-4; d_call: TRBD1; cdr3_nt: TGTGCCAGTAGCACCTCGACAGGGGGGAACATTCAGTACTTC; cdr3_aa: CASSTSTGGNIQYF
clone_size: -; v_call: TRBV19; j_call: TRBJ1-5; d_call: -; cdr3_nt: TGTGCCAGTAGTTATGGCGACAGCAATCAGCCCCAGCATTTT; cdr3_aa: CASSYGDSNQPQHF
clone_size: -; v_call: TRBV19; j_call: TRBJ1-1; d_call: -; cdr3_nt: TGTGCCAGTAGCCAGACCATGAACACTGAAGCTTTCTTT; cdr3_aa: CASSQTMNTEAFF